Listed below are T cell receptor beta chains from one sample, sequenced in a study of blood T cell repertoires in COVID-19. Clones were read by immunoSEQ multiplex PCR, and TCRdb kept only the in-frame ones, dropping some. The sample records 95,000 or so clones, more than 65% being singletons. The sample taken for sequencing was peripheral blood. These TCRs come from an older man with active or convalescent COVID-19. Each CDR3 is given with its conserved first and last residue. Fields, in order: V gene, CDR3 length, D gene, clone size, J gene, CDR3 DNA, CDR3 protein. D genes are given only for firm matches. Size is omitted from some rows. Given values are once, few, many or a class for expanded clones.

TRBV7-9,19,TRBD2,.,TRBJ2-7,TGTGCCAGCAGCTTAGCGGGACTAGCGGGGGGTAAGAGCTCCTACGAGCAGTACTTC,CASSLAGLAGGKSSYEQYF
TRBV25-1,14,.,.,TRBJ1-2,TGTGCCAGCAGTGAATATGGCTCTTATTATGGCTACACCTTC,CASSEYGSYYGYTF
TRBV9,16,.,.,TRBJ1-6,TGTGCCAGCAGCGTAGACAGGGCCACCGGTAATTCACCCCTCCACTTT,CASSVDRATGNSPLHF
TRBV7-8,15,.,few,TRBJ1-1,TGTGCCAGCCAAGGAGGTGGACTGGTGAACACTGAAGCTTTCTTT,CASQGGGLVNTEAFF
TRBV5-4,12,.,few,TRBJ1-1,TGTGCCAGCAGCTCCCCCCCCGCTGAAGCTTTCTTT,CASSSPPAEAFF
TRBV12-5,14,TRBD1,.,TRBJ2-7,TGTGCTAGTGCCCGGGACAGGGGTAACTACGAGCAGTACTTC,CASARDRGNYEQYF
TRBV6-1,14,.,.,TRBJ1-2,.,CASSEWTGVGFGTF
TRBV19,14,TRBD1,few,TRBJ2-7,TGTGCCAGTAGTAAGGACAGGGTTTCCTACGAGCAGTACTTC,CASSKDRVSYEQYF
TRBV2,12,.,.,TRBJ2-7,TGTGCCAGCAGTGAAATAGGGGTCGGGCAGTACTTC,CASSEIGVGQYF
TRBV5-1,13,.,.,TRBJ1-1,TGCGCCAGCAGCTTAGGAGGGAACACTGAAGCTTTCTTT,CASSLGGNTEAFF